The entry below gives a single T cell receptor beta chain sequence along with its context. Its specific antigen is unknown. No base quality information exists; no much larger clone differs at one position. The cohort consisted of fewer than 700 healthy bone marrow donors. All cohort members were sampled while nominally healthy, although unrecorded immune exposures were likely present. The donor tested CMV seronegative, placing the donor among the roughly 400 seronegative members of the cohort. A peripheral blood sample was collected from each donor, and TCR beta sequencing was performed on peripheral blood mononuclear cells. Genomic DNA was extracted from the blood cell samples with the Qiagen DNeasy Blood Extraction Kit. The data were obtained in a study of cytomegalovirus exposure and HLA in healthy donors (dated by TCRdb to about 2017). With respect to the entire study: An earlier analysis of several hundred of the donors reported roughly 300 Gb of sequence data and some 120 million unique TCR beta sequences from 150 million to 200 million T cells. A later genetic analysis took genome-wide SNP genotypes for about 55% of the 666 donors and used that subset as a discovery cohort. In an earlier analysis of around 540 of the donors, high-throughput TCR beta sequencing was used to judge whether each TCR beta V gene segment behaved as functional or pseudogenic. Using immunosequencing, the study profiled T cell repertoires from around 670 subjects and related those repertoires to cytomegalovirus serostatus. A later analysis re-analyzed previously published TCR beta repertoires from roughly 600 donors and added high-resolution HLA genotyping to study TCR occurrence patterns. In the later analysis, no new phenotypic data were used to find candidate immune exposures; instead, reliance was placed on TCR beta sequences and their occurrence across donors. HLA typing included class I and class II loci at four-digit resolution. To predict cytomegalovirus infection status, the study brought together high-throughput TCR immunosequencing, statistical association of individual TCRs with disease status, and machine learning. Alongside the repertoire data, information on donor age, sex, ethnicity and CMV serostatus was compiled. The number of donors typed differed by locus, with about 620-630 for A, B, C, DRB1 and DQB1, roughly 520 for DQA1, some 570 for DPA1, and 450 to 480 for DPB1. The aim of the study was to test whether cataloging public T cell receptors could identify signatures of past pathogen exposure. A separate validation cohort of 90 to 150 different subjects was used in addition to the 666-subject first cohort. Roughly five DR-DQ haplotypes were handled as single units for association and clustering, since linkage in the cohort was strong. All discovery cohort repertoires had been generated on a single sequencing platform. On average, roughly 250,000 unique TCR beta nucleotide sequences were sequenced per donor among some 430 genotyped donors of the cohort, with 15% to 20% of those sequences being non-productive. An early release that covered 500 to 800 HLA-typed donors contained about 300 gigabases of sequencing data and 85 million to 100 million unique TCR sequences. Of the approximately 400 genotyped donors, 75% to 85% were placed in the genetic ancestry cluster associated with self-reported Caucasian donors.

What the authors observed across the whole study: A later analysis found that HLA-associated TCR beta chains were more clonally expanded and had lower generation probabilities than equally common non-associated chains. A later genetic analysis reported fewer N-insertions in productive TCRs among donors in an Asian-associated ancestry cluster than the roughly 700-donor mean. The cohort was sequenced for TCR beta chains only, and without alpha or paired-chain data the features that could be detected were limited. Because HLA typing was missing for some donors at each locus, association tests included only the typed subset. The study listed 170 or so TCR beta chains as associated with cytomegalovirus. At a false discovery rate of 0.05, a later analysis linked 15,000 to 20,000 TCR beta sequences to specific HLA alleles. The authors suggested that the approach could potentially be extended to other disease states and immunological phenotypes. Several of the top co-occurrence clusters appeared to be linked to parvovirus B19, influenza, CMV and Epstein-Barr virus, according to a later analysis. Broadly in line with IMGT annotations, most TCR beta V segments showed up in productive rearrangements about 87% or about 30% of the time in an earlier analysis of about 500 of the donors. Immune exposure information for the cohort was limited to CMV serostatus. A group of highly shared sequence variants was considered likely to be a technical artifact of the sequencing pipeline. A later analysis found that most CMV-associated TCR beta chains appeared HLA-restricted, with HLA associations seemingly driven largely by CMV exposure. In a later analysis, the rate of TCR association differed among HLA loci, with DRB1 alleles having the most associated TCRs and HLA-C alleles having the fewest. An association between a missense DCLRE1C variant and V-gene and J-gene trimming of TCR beta chains was found in a later genetic analysis and replicated in an independent cohort. Most TCR sequences were observed very rarely across donors, whereas some public TCRs were present in many individuals. A further reported finding was that TCR beta sequences accurately predicted the HLA-A and HLA-B alleles for most subjects in the first cohort. When HLA alleles, especially DR and DQ, strongly co-occurred, TCR associations were difficult to assign to individual alleles. Linkage disequilibrium might explain the correlated functional status among segregating V segments, but an unknown experimental factor could not be ruled out. Because counts were too low, 15 to 20 rarely observed V segments, including chromosome 9 orphons, were left out of the earlier analysis of a few hundred of the donors. Cytomegalovirus status was reported to be diagnosed by the classifier with high specificity and sensitivity in both the original and validation cohorts. Presence/absence analyses assumed roughly uniform sequencing depth across donors, an assumption that may not hold. In vitro tests confirmed that a few of the cytomegalovirus-associated TCR beta chains recognize cytomegalovirus antigens.

Library preparation was by the immunoSEQ multiplex PCR assay. For the multiplex PCR, a mixture combining 60 forward primers for TCR Vbeta segments and 13 reverse primers for TCR Jbeta segments was used. The CDR3 region of rearranged TCR beta genes was amplified from genomic DNA by a multiplex PCR assay. Amplified TCR beta libraries were sequenced as 87-base-pair reads on the Illumina HiSeq System. In the source study's methods: Across the 670 or so repertoires, a later analysis counted 60 million to 90 million unique TCR beta chains, some 11 million of which were shared by at least two donors. Raw reads were error-corrected and collapsed into unique sequences with a nearest-neighbor algorithm that merged closely related sequences to remove PCR and sequencing errors. Alignment of CDR3 sequences to IMGT reference sequences was used to assign V, D and J gene segments. Each retained sequence needed at least a six-nucleotide match to both a V gene segment and a J gene segment. A rearrangement was called productive if the CDR3 had no stop codons and remained in frame with V and J, and every other rearrangement was called non-productive. CDR3 was defined by IMGT convention, running from the second conserved V-encoded cysteine to the conserved J-encoded phenylalanine. In an earlier analysis of around 540 of the donors, sequences lacking an unambiguous match to a single V gene segment were excluded. An earlier analysis of roughly 590 of the donors called V segments functional above 56.7% productive rearrangements and segregating when the between-donor standard deviation exceeded 5%. To diagnose cytomegalovirus status from the catalog of TCR beta chain sequences, a statistical classification framework was built. A later analysis assigned V and J genes by comparing TCR nucleotide sequences with IMGT/GENE-DB human TR gene sequences. In a later analysis, CDR3 sequences and most-parsimonious VDJ recombination scenarios were assigned using the TCRdist pipeline. In a later analysis, each TCR beta chain was defined by its CDR3 amino acid sequence together with its V-gene family, and reads lacking a unique V-gene family were excluded. In a later analysis, fewer than 650 highly shared, low-generation-probability nucleotide sequences were removed to address suspected cross-contamination and a sequencing artifact. In a later analysis, a clonal expansion index was calculated for each public chain from normalized within-repertoire ranks of inferred template counts. In a later analysis, generation probabilities were computed using a VDJ recombination model fitted to out-of-frame rearrangements, and the results were checked against IGoR. In a later analysis, hypergeometric tests were used to score TCR-TCR, TCR-HLA and TCR-CMV co-occurrence, with a repertoire-size bias correction applied to TCR pairs. A later analysis estimated false discovery rates by permuting HLA or CMV assignments 20 times. In a later analysis, co-occurring TCRs were grouped with DBSCAN, and TCRdist sequence similarity was added when clustering was performed within HLA-allele-positive subsets. Co-occurrence clustering excluded repertoires with fewer than 30,000 or more than 120,000 public chains, plus five with anomalous nucleotide sharing. TCRdb provides this immuneACCESS table in a form limited to in-frame rearrangements. Some clones are lacking; in checked studies, under half of them reflect an unresolved V gene, and why the rest are absent is not known. V and J calls and clone size follow that table, whereas D and trimming were derived from the DNA. For this sample the table gives 200,000 to 250,000 clones, of which approximately 80% were detected only once. The ten largest clones capture less than 20% of the sample.

The sample comprised PBMCs. This receptor was obtained from a man in his forties in good health and CMV-seronegative.

The nucleotide sequence is TGTGCCAGCAGACTCAGACAGGGGGGCAATCAGCCCCAGCATTTT. Translated, it reads CASRLRQGGNQPQHF. The chain employs TRBV6-5 and TRBJ1-5, and TRBD1 aligns with 9 junction nucleotides. Including cysteine and phenylalanine, the CDR3 has 15 amino acids. Only CDR3 DNA is held: 45 bases, read in frame from base 1. Germline trimming: 6 bases from V, 2 bases from J; junction bases outside gene matches: 5. CDR1 MNHEY and CDR2 SVGAGI are derived from the germline V gene.